These T cell receptor beta chains were read from a single sample in a study of blood T cell repertoires in COVID-19. The table came from immunoSEQ multiplex PCR; TCRdb's copy has only in-frame clones and leaves some out. The sample lists around 95,000 clones, 80% occurring once. Sequenced: peripheral blood. All receptors derive from a man between 65 and 79 years old with active or convalescent COVID-19. CDR3s include the opening cysteine and the closing phenylalanine or tryptophan. Fields, in order: D gene, CDR3 length, clone size, V gene, J gene, CDR3 protein, CDR3 DNA. The D gene is left open where the match is weak. Rows give clone size only sometimes, using once, few, many, or a class for an expanded clone.

TRBD1	14	.	TRBV28	TRBJ2-3	CASRTTGFADTQYF	TGTGCCAGCAGAACGACAGGGTTTGCAGATACGCAGTATTTT
.	16	.	TRBV6-5	TRBJ1-1	CASSYSSRGMATEAFF	TGTGCCAGCAGTTACTCGAGCAGGGGAATGGCCACTGAAGCTTTCTTT
.	18	few	TRBV30	TRBJ2-6	CAWTLGSGHRSGANVLTF	TGTGCCTGGACCTTGGGGTCAGGACACCGCTCTGGGGCCAACGTCCTGACTTTC
TRBD1	16	few	TRBV6-2/TRBV6-3	TRBJ2-7	CASSLTSGTGTYEQYF	TGTGCCAGCAGTTTAACCTCCGGGACAGGGACTTACGAGCAGTACTTC
.	16	.	TRBV11-2	TRBJ2-3	CASSLTYYASTDTQYF	TGTGCCAGCAGCTTAACATACTACGCTAGCACAGATACGCAGTATTTT
.	14	.	TRBV14	TRBJ2-1	CASSQGGLSDEQFF	TGTGCCAGCAGCCAAGGGGGCCTCTCCGATGAGCAGTTCTTC
.	11	.	TRBV6-6	TRBJ1-1	CASSPDREAFF	TGTGCCAGCAGCCCTGACAGGGAAGCTTTCTTT
.	13	.	TRBV6-2/TRBV6-3	TRBJ2-1	CASSYGGYNEQFF	TGTGCCAGCAGTTACGGCGGTTACAATGAGCAGTTCTTC
.	13	.	TRBV19	TRBJ1-1	CASRLTANTEAFF	TGTGCCAGTAGACTTACAGCGAACACTGAAGCTTTCTTT
TRBD1	15	.	TRBV3-1/TRBV3-2	TRBJ1-2	CASSQVPRGRYGYTF	TGTGCCAGCAGCCAAGTCCCAAGGGGGCGGTATGGCTACACCTTC
.	17	.	TRBV7-2	TRBJ1-2	CASSPYLGREEVYGYTF	TGTGCCAGCAGCCCCTACTTAGGCAGGGAAGAAGTGTATGGCTACACCTTC
.	14	.	TRBV2	TRBJ1-5	CASTGQTSNQPQHF	TGTGCCAGCACCGGACAGACTAGCAATCAGCCCCAGCATTTT
TRBD1	15	.	TRBV7-9	TRBJ2-3	CASSITDRALDTQYF	TGTGCCAGCAGTATTACAGACAGGGCTTTAGATACGCAGTATTTT
TRBD1	15	.	TRBV10-3	TRBJ1-2	CAISPGQGASKGYTF	TGTGCCATCAGTCCGGGACAGGGGGCTTCGAAAGGCTACACCTTC
TRBD1	15	few	TRBV19	TRBJ2-1	CASSRRTGPAHEQFF	TGTGCCAGTAGTCGACGGACAGGCCCCGCCCATGAGCAGTTCTTC
.	12	.	TRBV29-1	TRBJ1-2	CSVPLVQGGYTF	TGCAGCGTCCCCCTTGTCCAGGGGGGCTACACCTTC